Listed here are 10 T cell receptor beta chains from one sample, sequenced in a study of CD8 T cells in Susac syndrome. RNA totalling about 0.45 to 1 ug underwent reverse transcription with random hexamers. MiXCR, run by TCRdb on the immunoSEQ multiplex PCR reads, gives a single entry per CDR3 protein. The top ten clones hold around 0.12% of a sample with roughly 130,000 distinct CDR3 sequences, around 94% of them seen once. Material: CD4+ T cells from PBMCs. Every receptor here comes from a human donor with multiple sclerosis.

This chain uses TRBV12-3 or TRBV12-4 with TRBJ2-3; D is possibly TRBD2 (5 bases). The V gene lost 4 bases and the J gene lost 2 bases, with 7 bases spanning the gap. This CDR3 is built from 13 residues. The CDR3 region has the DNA TGTGCCAGCAGTTGGGAGCTCACAGATACGCAGTATTTT. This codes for CASSWELTDTQYF.

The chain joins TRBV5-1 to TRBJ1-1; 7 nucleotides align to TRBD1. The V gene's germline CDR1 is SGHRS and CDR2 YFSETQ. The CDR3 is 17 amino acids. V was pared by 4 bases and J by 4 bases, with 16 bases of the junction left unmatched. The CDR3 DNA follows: TGCGCCAGCAGCAGCGGGCCCGGGACAGATGGGGCCACTGAAGCTTTCTTT. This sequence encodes CASSSGPGTDGATEAFF.

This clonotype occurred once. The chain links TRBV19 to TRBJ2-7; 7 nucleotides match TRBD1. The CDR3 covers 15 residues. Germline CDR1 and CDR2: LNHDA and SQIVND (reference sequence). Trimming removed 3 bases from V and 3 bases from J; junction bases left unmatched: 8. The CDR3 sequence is CASSISGQDYYEQYF. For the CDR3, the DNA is TGTGCCAGTAGTATTTCCGGACAGGATTACTACGAGCAGTACTTC.

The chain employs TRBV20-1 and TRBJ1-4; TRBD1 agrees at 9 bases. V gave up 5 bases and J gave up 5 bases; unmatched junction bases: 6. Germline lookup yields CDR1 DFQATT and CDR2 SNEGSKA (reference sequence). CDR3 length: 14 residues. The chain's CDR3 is CSAGPGQGNEKLFF. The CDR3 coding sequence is TGCAGTGCTGGACCGGGACAGGGAAATGAAAAACTGTTTTTT.

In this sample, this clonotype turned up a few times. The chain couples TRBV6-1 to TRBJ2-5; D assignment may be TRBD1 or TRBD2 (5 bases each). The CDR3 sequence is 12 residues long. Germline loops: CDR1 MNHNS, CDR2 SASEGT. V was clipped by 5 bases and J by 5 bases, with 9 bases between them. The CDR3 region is CASSKGRETQYF. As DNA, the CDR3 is TGTGCCAGCAGTAAGGGACGGGAGACCCAGTACTTC.

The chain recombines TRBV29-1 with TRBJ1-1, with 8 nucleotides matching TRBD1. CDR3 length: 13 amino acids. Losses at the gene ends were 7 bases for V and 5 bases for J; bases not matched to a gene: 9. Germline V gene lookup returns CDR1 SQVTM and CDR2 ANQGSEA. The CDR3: CSAPGQANTEAFF. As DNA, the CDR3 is TGCAGCGCCCCGGGACAGGCTAATACTGAAGCTTTCTTT. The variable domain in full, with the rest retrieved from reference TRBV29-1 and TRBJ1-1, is SAVISQKPSRDICQRGTSLTIQCQVDSQVTMMFWYRQQPGQSLTLIATANQGSEATYESGFVIDKFPISRPNLTFSTLTVSNMSPEDSSIYLCSAPGQANTEAFFGQGTRLTVV.

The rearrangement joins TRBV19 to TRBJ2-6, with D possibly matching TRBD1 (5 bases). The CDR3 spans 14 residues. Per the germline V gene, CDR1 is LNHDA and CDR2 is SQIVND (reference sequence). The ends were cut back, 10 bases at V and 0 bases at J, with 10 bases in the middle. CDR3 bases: TGTGCCACCCAACAGGTCTCTGGGGCCAACGTCCTGACTTTC. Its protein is CATQQVSGANVLTF. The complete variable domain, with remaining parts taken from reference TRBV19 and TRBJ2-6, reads DGGITQSPKYLFRKEGQNVTLSCEQNLNHDAMYWYRQDPGQGLRLIYYSQIVNDFQKGDIAEGYSVSREKKESFPLTVTSAQKNPTAFYLCATQQVSGANVLTFGAGSRLTVL.

The DNA for the CDR3 is TGTGCCAGTACCTGGCAGGGTAGCAATCAGCCCCAGCATTTT. As protein: CASTWQGSNQPQHF. The gene calls are TRBV19 and TRBJ1-5; perhaps TRBD1 as D (5 bases). Trimming removed 7 bases at V and 0 bases at J, with 10 bases between. This CDR3 spans 14 amino acids. Germline CDR1 is LNHDA and CDR2 is SQIVND (reference sequence).

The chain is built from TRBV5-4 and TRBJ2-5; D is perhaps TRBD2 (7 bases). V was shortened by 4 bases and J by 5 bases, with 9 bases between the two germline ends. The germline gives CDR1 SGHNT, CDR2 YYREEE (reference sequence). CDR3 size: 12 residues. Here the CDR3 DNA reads TGTGCCAGCAGCCGGGGGGCGGAGACCCAGTACTTC. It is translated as CASSRGAETQYF.

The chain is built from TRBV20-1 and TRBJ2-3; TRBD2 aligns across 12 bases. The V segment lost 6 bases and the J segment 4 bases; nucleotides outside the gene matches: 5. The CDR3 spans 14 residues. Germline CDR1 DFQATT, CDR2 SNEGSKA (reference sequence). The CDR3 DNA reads TGCAGTGCCCCAGGACTAGCGGGATCAGATACGCAGTATTTT. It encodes CSAPGLAGSDTQYF.